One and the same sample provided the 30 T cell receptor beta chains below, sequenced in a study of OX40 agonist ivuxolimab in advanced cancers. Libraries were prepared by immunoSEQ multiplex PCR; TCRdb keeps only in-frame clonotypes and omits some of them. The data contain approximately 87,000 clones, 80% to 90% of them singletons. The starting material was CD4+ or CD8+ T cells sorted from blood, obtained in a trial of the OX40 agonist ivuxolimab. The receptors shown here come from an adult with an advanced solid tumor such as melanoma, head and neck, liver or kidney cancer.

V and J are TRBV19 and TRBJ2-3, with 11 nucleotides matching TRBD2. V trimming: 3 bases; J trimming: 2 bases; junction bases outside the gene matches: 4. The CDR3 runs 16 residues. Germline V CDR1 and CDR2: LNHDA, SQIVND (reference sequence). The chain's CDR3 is CASSMGLAVYTDTQYF. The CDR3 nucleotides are TGTGCCAGTAGTATGGGACTAGCGGTCTACACAGATACGCAGTATTTT.

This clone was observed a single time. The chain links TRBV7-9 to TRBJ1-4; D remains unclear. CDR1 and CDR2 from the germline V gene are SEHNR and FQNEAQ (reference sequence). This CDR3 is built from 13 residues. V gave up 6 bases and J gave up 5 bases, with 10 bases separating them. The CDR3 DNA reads TGTGCCAGCAGACGGGGTTTGAATGAAAAACTGTTTTTT. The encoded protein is CASRRGLNEKLFF.

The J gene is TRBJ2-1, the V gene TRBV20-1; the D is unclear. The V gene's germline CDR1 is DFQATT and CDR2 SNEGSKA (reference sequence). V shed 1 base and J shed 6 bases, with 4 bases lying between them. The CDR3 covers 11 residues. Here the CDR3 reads CSARAPNEQFF. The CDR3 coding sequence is TGCAGTGCTAGAGCGCCCAATGAGCAGTTCTTC.

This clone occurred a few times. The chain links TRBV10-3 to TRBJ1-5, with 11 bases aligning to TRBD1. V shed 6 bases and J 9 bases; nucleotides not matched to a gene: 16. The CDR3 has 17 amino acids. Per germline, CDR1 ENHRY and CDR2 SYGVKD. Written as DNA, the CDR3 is TGTGCCATCAGCAAAGAAGCATCCGGGACAGGGGGTGGGCCCCAGCATTTT. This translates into CAISKEASGTGGGPQHF.

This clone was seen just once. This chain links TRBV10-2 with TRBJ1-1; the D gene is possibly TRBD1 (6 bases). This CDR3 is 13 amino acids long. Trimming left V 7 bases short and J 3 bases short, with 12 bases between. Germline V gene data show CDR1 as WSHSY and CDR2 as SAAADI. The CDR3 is CASMNNRDTEAFF. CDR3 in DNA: TGCGCCAGCATGAATAACAGGGACACTGAAGCTTTCTTT.

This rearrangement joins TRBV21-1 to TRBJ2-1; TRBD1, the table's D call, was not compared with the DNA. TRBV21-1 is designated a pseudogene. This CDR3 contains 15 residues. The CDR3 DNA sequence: TGTGCCAGCAGTCCCCGGGACAGGGGGTACAATGAGCAGTTCTTC. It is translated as CASSPRDRGYNEQFF.

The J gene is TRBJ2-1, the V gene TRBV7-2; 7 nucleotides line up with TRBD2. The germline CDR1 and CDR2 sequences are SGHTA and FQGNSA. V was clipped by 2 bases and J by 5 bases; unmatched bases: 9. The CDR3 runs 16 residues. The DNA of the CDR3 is TGTGCCAGCAGCTTATCAGGCGGGAGATTGCACAATGAGCAGTTCTTC. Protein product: CASSLSGGRLHNEQFF.

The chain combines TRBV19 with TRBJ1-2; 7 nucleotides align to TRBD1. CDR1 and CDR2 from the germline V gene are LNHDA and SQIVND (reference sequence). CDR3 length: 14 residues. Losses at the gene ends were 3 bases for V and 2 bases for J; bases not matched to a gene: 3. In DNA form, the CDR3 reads TGTGCCAGTAGTATCCGGGGACAGAACTATGGCTACACCTTC. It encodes CASSIRGQNYGYTF.

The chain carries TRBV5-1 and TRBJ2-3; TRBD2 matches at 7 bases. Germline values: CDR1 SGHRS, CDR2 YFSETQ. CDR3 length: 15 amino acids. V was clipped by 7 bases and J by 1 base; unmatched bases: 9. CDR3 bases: TGCGCCAGCGGCTCCGGCACTAGCGGCACAGATACGCAGTATTTT. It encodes CASGSGTSGTDTQYF.

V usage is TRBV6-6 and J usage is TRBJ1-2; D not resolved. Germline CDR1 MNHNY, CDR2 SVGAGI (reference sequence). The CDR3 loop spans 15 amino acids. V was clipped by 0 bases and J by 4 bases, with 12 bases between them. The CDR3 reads CASSYSSTEFYGYTF. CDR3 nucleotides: TGTGCCAGCAGTTACTCTTCCACCGAGTTCTATGGCTACACCTTC.

The CDR3 sequence is CASSPGLAANEQFF. In nucleotides, the CDR3 is TGTGCCAGCTCACCTGGACTAGCGGCTAATGAGCAGTTCTTC. The V and J genes are TRBV18 and TRBJ2-1, with 10 bases lining up with TRBD2. V was pared by 3 bases and J by 7 bases, with 3 bases of the junction left unmatched. The CDR3 has 14 amino acids. In germline, CDR1 is KGHSH, CDR2 LQKENI.

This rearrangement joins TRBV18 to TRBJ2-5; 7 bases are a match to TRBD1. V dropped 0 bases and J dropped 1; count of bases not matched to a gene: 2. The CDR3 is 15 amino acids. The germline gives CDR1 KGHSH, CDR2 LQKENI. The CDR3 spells CASSPPGQSQETQYF. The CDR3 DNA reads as TGTGCCAGCTCACCACCGGGACAGAGCCAAGAGACCCAGTACTTC.

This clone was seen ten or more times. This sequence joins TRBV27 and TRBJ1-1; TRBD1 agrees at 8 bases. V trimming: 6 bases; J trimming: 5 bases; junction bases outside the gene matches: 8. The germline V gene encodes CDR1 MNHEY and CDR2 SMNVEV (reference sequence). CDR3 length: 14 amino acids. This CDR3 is CASSKLNRGTEAFF. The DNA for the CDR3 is TGTGCCAGCAGCAAATTAAACAGGGGGACTGAAGCTTTCTTT.

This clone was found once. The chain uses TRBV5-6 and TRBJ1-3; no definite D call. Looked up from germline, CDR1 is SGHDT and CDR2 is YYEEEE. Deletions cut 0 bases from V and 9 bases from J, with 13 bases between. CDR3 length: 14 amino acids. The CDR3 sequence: CASSLVGNVGTIYF. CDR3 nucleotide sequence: TGTGCCAGCAGCTTGGTAGGGAACGTGGGCACCATATATTTT. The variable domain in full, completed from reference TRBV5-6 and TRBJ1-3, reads DAGVTQSPTHLIKTRGQQVTLRCSPKSGHDTVSWYQQALGQGPQFIFQYYEEEERQRGNFPDRFSGHQFPNYSSELNVNALLLGDSALYLCASSLVGNVGTIYFGEGSWLTVV.

CDR3 DNA: TGTGCCAGCAGCTTATACTTTTCTAACTATGGCTACACCTTC. It yields the protein CASSLYFSNYGYTF. This chain links TRBV7-9 with TRBJ1-2, with D hard to call. The germline V gene has CDR1 SEHNR and CDR2 FQNEAQ (reference sequence). The CDR3 runs 14 residues. The V and J ends lost 2 bases and 0 bases respectively, with 7 bases between them. Together with reference TRBV7-9 and TRBJ1-2, the CDR3 gives the full variable domain: DTGVSQNPRHKITKRGQNVTFRCDPISEHNRLYWYRQTLGQGPEFLTYFQNEAQLEKSRLLSDRFSAERPKGSFSTLEIQRTEQGDSAMYLCASSLYFSNYGYTFGSGTRLTVV.

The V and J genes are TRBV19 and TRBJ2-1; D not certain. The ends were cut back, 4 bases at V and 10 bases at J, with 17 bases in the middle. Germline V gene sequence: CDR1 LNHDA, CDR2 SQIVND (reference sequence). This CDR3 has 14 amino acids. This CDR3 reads CASSSGESQREQFF. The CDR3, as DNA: TGTGCCAGTAGTAGTGGAGAGAGTCAGCGCGAGCAGTTCTTC.

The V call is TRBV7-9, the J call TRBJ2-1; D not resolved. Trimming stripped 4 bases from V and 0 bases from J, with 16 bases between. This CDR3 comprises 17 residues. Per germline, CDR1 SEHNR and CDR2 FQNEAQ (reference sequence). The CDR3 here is CASSSLSGGSSYNEQFF. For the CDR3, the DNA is TGTGCCAGCAGCTCCCTTTCCGGTGGCAGCTCCTACAATGAGCAGTTCTTC.

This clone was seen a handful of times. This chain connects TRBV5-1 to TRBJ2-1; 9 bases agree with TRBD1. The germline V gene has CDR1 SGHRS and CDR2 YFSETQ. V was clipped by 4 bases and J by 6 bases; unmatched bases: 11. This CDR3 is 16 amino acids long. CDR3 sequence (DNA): TGCGCCAGCAGCCCCCGGGACAGGGACGGTGGCAATGAGCAGTTCTTC. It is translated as CASSPRDRDGGNEQFF.

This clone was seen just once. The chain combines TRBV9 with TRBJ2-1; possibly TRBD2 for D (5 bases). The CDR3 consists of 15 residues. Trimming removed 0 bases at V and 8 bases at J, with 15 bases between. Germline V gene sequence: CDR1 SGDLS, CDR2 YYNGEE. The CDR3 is CASSVATRSLDEQFF. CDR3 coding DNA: TGTGCCAGCAGCGTAGCTACTAGGAGCTTAGATGAGCAGTTCTTC.

In DNA, the CDR3 is TGTGCCAGCACCACAGAGACTGAAGCTTTCTTT. Its translation is CASTTETEAFF. The chain has TRBV7-9 and TRBJ1-1; D uncertain. Germline V CDR1 and CDR2: SEHNR, FQNEAQ (reference sequence). There are 11 residues in the CDR3. V was trimmed by 7 bases and J by 5 bases, leaving 8 bases between them.

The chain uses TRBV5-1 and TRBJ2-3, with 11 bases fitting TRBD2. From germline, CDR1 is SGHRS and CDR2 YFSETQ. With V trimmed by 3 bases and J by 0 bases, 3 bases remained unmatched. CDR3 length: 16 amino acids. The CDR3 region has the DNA TGCGCCAGCAGCTCGGGACTAGCGGACAGCACAGATACGCAGTATTTT. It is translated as CASSSGLADSTDTQYF.

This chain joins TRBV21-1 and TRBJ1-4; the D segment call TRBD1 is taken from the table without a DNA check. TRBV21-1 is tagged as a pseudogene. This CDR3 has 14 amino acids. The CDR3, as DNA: TGTGCCAGCAGCCGACAGACCACTAATGAAAAACTGTTTTTT. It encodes CASSRQTTNEKLFF.

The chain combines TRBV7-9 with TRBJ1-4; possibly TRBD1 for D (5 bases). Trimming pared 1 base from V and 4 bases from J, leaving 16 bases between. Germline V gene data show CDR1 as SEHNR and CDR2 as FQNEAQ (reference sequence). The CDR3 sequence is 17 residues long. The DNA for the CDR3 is TGTGCCAGCAGCTTAGGGCTGACAGTTTCGCTTAATGAAAAACTGTTTTTT. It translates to CASSLGLTVSLNEKLFF. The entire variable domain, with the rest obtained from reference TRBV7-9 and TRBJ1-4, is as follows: DTGVSQNPRHKITKRGQNVTFRCDPISEHNRLYWYRQTLGQGPEFLTYFQNEAQLEKSRLLSDRFSAERPKGSFSTLEIQRTEQGDSAMYLCASSLGLTVSLNEKLFFGSGTQLSVL.

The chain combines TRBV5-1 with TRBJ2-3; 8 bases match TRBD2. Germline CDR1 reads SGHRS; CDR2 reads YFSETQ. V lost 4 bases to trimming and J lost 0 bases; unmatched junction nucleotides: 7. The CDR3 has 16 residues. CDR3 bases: TGCGCCAGCAGCACAGCACTAGCGGAGAGCACAGATACGCAGTATTTT. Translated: CASSTALAESTDTQYF.

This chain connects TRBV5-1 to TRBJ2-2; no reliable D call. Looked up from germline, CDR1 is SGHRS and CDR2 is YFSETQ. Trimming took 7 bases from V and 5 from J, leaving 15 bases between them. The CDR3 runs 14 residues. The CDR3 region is CASRNGPLTGELFF. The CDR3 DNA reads TGCGCCAGCCGCAACGGACCGTTAACCGGGGAGCTGTTTTTT.

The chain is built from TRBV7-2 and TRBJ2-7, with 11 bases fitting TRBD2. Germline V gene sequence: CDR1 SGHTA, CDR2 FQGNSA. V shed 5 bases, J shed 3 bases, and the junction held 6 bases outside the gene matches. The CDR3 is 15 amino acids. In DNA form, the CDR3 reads TGTGCCAGCAGCCAGCAAGGACTAGCGGGCTACGAGCAGTACTTC. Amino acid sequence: CASSQQGLAGYEQYF.

The CDR3 bases are TGTGCAAGTCGCTTAGGGACCAAACCGGTAATCTATAATGGCAATCAGCCCCAGCATTTT. It translates to CASRLGTKPVIYNGNQPQHF. The chain employs TRBV12-2 and TRBJ1-5. TRBV12-2 is listed as a pseudogene. This CDR3 is built from 20 residues.

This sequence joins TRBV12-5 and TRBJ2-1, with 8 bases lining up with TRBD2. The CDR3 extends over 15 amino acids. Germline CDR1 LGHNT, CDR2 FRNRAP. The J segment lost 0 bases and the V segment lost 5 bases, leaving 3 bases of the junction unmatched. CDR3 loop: CASGVSGSSYNEQFF. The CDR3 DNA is TGTGCTAGTGGTGTAAGCGGGAGCTCCTACAATGAGCAGTTCTTC.

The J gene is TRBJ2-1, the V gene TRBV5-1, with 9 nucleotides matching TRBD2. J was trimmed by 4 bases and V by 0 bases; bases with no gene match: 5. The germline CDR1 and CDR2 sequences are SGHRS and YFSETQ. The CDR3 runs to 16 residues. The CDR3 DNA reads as TGCGCCAGCAGCTTGGATGTAGCGGGGGCTTACAATGAGCAGTTCTTC. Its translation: CASSLDVAGAYNEQFF. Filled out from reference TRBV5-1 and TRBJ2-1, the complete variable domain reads KAGVTQTPRYLIKTRGQQVTLSCSPISGHRSVSWYQQTPGQGLQFLFEYFSETQRNKGNFPGRFSGRQFSNSRSEMNVSTLELGDSALYLCASSLDVAGAYNEQFFGPGTRLTVL.

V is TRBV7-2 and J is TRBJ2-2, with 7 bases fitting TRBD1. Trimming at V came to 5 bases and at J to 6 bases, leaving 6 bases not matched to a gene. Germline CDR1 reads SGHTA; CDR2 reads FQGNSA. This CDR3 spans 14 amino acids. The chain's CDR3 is CASSAYGTAGELFF. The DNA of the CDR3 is TGTGCCAGCAGCGCGTACGGGACAGCCGGGGAGCTGTTTTTT.